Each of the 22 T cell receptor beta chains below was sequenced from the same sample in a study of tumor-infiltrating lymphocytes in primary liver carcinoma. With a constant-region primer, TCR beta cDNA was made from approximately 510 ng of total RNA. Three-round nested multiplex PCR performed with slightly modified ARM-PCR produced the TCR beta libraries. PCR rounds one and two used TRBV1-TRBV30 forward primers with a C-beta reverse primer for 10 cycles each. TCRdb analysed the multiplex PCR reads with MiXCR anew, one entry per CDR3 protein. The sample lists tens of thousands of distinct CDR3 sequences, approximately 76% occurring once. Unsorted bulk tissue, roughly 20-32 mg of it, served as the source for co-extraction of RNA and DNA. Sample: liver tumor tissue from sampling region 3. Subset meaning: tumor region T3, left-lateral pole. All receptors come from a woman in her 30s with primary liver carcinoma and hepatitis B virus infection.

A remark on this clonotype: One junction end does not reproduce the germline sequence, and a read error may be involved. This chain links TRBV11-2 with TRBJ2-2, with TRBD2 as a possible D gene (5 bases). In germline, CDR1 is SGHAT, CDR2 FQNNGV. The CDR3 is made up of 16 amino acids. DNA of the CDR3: TGTCCCATCAGCCCCGATCCCCAATTGAACACTGGGGAGTTGTTTTTT. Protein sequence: CPISPDPQLNTGELFF.

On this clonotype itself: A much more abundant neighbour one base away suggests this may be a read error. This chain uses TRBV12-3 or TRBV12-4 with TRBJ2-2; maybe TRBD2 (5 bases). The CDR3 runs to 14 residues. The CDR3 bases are TGTGCCAGCAGTCTAGCAGCGAACACCCGGGAGCTGTTTTTT. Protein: CASSLAANTRELFF.

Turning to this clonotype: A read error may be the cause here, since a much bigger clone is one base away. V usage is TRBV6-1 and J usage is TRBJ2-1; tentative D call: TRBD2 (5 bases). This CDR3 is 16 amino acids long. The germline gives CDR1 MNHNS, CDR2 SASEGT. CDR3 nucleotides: TGTGCCAGCAGTGGAAGGACTTTTCGCTCCTACAGTGAGCAGTTCTTT. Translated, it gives CASSGRTFRSYSEQFF.

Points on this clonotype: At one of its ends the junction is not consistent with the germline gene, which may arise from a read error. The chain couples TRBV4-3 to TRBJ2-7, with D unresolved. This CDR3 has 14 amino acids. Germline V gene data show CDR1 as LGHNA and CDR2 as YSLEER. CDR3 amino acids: CTSSYTAFSNEQYF. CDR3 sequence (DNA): TGCACCAGCAGCTACACTGCCTTTTCCAACGAGCAGTACTTC.

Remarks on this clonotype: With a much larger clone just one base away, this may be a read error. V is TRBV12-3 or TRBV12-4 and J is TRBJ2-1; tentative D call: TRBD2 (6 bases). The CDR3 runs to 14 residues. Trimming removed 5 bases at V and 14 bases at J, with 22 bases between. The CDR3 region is CASSITGTSDGEFF. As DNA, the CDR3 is TGTGCCAGCAGTATTACCGGGACTTCCGATGGGGAGTTCTTC.

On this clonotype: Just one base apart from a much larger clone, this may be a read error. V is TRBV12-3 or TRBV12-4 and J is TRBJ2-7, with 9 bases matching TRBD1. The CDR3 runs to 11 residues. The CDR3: CVSSLDRGIYF. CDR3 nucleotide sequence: TGTGTCAGCAGTCTGGACAGGGGCATTTACTTC.

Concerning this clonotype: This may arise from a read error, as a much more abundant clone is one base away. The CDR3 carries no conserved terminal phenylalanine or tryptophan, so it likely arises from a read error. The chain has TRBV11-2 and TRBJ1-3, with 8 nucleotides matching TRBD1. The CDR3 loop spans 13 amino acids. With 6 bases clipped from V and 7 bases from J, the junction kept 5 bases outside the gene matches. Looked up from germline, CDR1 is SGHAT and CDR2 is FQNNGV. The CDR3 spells CASSRTGLNTIYL. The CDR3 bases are TGTGCCAGCAGTAGGACAGGGTTGAACACCATATATCTT.

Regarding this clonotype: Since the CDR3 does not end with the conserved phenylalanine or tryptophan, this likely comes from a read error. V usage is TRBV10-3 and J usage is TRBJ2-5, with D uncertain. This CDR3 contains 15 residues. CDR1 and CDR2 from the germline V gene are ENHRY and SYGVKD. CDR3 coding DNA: TGTGACATCAGTGAGTCGGCTACCAGACAAGGGACCCAGTACTTA. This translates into CDISESATRQGTQYL.

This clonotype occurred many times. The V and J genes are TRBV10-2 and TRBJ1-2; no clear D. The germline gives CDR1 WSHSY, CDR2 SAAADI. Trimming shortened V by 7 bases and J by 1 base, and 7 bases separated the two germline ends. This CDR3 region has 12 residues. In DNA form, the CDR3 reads TGCGCCAGCACCCAAAATAACTATGGCTACACCTTC. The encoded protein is CASTQNNYGYTF.

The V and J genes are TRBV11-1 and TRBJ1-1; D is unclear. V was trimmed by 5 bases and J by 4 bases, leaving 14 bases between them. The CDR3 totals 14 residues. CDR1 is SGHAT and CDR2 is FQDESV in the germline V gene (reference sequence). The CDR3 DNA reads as TGTGCCAGCAGCGGGGAAAGGCAGTCCACTGAAGCTTTCTTT. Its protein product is CASSGERQSTEAFF.

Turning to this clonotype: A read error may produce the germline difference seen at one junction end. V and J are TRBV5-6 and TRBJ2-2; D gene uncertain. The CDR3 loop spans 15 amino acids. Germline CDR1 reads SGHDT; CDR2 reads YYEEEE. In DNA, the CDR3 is TGTGCCAGCAGTTTGGCACACAGAGTCACCTGGGAACTGTTTTTT. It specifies CASSLAHRVTWELFF.

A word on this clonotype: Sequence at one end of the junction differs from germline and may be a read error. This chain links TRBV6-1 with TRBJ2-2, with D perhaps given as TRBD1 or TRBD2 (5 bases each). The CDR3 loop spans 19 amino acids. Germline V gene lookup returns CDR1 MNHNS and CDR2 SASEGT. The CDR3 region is CASSETLPRDAANTGELLF. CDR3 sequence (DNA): TGTGCCAGCAGTGAAACCCTTCCCCGGGACGCCGCGAACACCGGGGAGCTGCTTTTT.

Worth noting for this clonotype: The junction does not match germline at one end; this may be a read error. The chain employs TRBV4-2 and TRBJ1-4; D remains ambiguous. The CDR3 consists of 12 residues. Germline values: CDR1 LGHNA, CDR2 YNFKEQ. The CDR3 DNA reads TGCGCCAGCAGGCAAGATAAGGAAAAACTGTTTTTT. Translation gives CASRQDKEKLFF.

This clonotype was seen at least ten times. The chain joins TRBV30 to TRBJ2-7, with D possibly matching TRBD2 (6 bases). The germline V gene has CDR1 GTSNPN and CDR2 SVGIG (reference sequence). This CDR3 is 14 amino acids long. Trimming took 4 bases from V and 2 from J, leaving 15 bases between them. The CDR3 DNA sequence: TGTGCCTGGATCAGGGCGGGGCCCCCCTACGAGCAGTACTTC. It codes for CAWIRAGPPYEQYF.

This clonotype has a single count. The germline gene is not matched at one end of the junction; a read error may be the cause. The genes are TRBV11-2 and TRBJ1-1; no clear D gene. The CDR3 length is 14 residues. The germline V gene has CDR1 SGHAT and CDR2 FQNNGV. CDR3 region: CANSLSGVITEAFF. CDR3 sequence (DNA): TGTGCCAACAGCTTATCCGGGGTGATCACCGAAGCTTTCTTT.

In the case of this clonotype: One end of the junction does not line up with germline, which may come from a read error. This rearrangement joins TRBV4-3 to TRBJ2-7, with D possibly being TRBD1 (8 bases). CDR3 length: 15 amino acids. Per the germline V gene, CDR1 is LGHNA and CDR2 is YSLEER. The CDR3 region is CASSHGRWTGREQYF. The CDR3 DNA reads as TGCGCCAGCAGCCATGGTCGATGGACAGGGCGGGAGCAATACTTC.

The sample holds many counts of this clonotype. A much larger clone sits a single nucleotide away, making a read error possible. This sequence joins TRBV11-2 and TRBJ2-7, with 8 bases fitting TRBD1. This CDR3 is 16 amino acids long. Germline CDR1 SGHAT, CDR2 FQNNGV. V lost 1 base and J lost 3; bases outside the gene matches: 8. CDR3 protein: CASSLASGTGGYEQYF. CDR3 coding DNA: TGTGCCAGCAGCTTAGCGTCGGGGACAGGAGGCTACGAGCAGTACTTC.

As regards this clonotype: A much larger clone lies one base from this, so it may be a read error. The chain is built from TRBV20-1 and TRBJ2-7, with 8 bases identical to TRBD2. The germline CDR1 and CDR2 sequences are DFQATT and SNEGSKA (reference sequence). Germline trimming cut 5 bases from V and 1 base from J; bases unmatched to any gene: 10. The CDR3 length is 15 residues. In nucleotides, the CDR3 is TGCAGTGCTTCGACTATCGGGAGGGCGTCCTACGAGCAGTACTTC. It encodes CSASTIGRASYEQYF.

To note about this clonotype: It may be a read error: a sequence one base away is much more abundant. The CDR3 reads CANSLESTNYGYTF. CDR3 bases: TGTGCCAACAGCTTAGAGTCTACTAACTATGGCTACACCTTC. The genes are TRBV11-2 and TRBJ1-2; D is uncertain. Per germline, CDR1 SGHAT and CDR2 FQNNGV. The CDR3 contains 14 residues.

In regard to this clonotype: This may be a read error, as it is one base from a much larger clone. The CDR3 region is CASSPDYGYTF. The CDR3 DNA is TGTGCCAGCAGCCCCGACTACGGCTACACCTTC. This chain links TRBV11-2 with TRBJ1-2; D unclear. The CDR3 has 11 amino acids. Germline V gene data show CDR1 as SGHAT and CDR2 as FQNNGV.

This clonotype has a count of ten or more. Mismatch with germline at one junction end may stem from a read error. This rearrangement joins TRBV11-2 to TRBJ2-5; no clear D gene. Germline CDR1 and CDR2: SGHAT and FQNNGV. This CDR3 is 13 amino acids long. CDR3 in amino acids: CASSLVLEETQYF. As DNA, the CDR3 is TGTGCCAGCAGCTTAGTTCTGGAAGAAACCCAGTACTTC.

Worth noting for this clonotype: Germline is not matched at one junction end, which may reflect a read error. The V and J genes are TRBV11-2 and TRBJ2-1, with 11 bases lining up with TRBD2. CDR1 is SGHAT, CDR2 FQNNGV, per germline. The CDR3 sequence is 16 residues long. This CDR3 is CANGTSLAGGYNAQFF. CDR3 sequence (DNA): TGTGCCAACGGCACCTCTCTAGCGGGAGGATACAATGCGCAGTTCTTC. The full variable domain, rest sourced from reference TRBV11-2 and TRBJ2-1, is EAGVAQSPRYKIIEKRQSVAFWCNPISGHATLYWYQQILGQGPKLLIQFQNNGVVDDSQLPKDRFSAERLKGVDSTLKIQPAKLEDSAVYLCANGTSLAGGYNAQFFGPGTRLTVL.